Listed below are T cell receptor beta chains from one sample, sequenced in a study of vaccination and CD4 T cells after COVID-19. TCRdb redid the calling of the PCR reads with MiXCR, one entry per CDR3 protein. The repertoire holds around 19,000 distinct CDR3 sequences, with around 60% as singletons. For these receptors, no antigen is known. Sequenced material: CD4+ T cells from blood, cultured in vitro, taken after SARS-CoV-2 vaccination. Every receptor here comes from a human donor who had recovered from COVID-19. The CDR3 runs from the conserved cysteine through the conserved F or W. D genes are given only for firm matches. Clone sizes are given selectively: once, few, many, or a class where the clone is expanded.

clone size: once
D gene: TRBD2
V gene: TRBV7-2
J gene: TRBJ2-3
CDR3 length: 16
CDR3 DNA: TGTGCCAGCAGCTTTTCAGGACTAGCGGGCACAGATACGCAGTATTTT
CDR3 protein: CASSFSGLAGTDTQYF

clone size: NA
D gene: NA
V gene: TRBV12-3/TRBV12-4
J gene: TRBJ2-5
CDR3 length: 11
CDR3 DNA: TGTGCCAGCAGACGTTATGAGACCCAGTACTTC
CDR3 protein: CASRRYETQYF

clone size: NA
D gene: NA
V gene: TRBV11-3
J gene: TRBJ2-2
CDR3 length: 15
CDR3 DNA: TGTGCCAGCAGCCAAACGGTGGCTAACACCGGGGAGCTGTTTTTT
CDR3 protein: CASSQTVANTGELFF

clone size: few
D gene: NA
V gene: TRBV6-2/TRBV6-3
J gene: TRBJ2-5
CDR3 length: 14
CDR3 DNA: TGTGCCAGCAGTTACTCGCAGGGCGGAGAGACCCAGTACTTC
CDR3 protein: CASSYSQGGETQYF

clone size: NA
D gene: NA
V gene: TRBV11-2
J gene: TRBJ2-7
CDR3 length: 12
CDR3 DNA: TGTGCCAGCAGCTTAACGGACTACGAGCAGTACTTC
CDR3 protein: CASSLTDYEQYF

clone size: few
D gene: TRBD1
V gene: TRBV6-1
J gene: TRBJ1-1
CDR3 length: 12
CDR3 DNA: TGTGCCAGCAGTGTACAGGGGAGTGAAGCTTTCTTT
CDR3 protein: CASSVQGSEAFF

clone size: NA
D gene: NA
V gene: TRBV20-1
J gene: TRBJ1-5
CDR3 length: 15
CDR3 DNA: TGCAGTGCTAGAGCCCCGGCGTTGGGCAATCAGCCCCAGCATTTT
CDR3 protein: CSARAPALGNQPQHF

clone size: NA
D gene: NA
V gene: TRBV4-2
J gene: TRBJ2-6
CDR3 length: 16
CDR3 DNA: TGTGCCAGCAGCCCGTATTTAGCGACCGGGGCCAACGTCCTGACTTTC
CDR3 protein: CASSPYLATGANVLTF

clone size: NA
D gene: NA
V gene: TRBV12-3/TRBV12-4
J gene: TRBJ1-1
CDR3 length: 13
CDR3 DNA: TGTGCCAGCTCTCTCCGGGGGAGCACTGAAGCTTTCTTT
CDR3 protein: CASSLRGSTEAFF

clone size: few
D gene: NA
V gene: TRBV7-2
J gene: TRBJ1-6
CDR3 length: 15
CDR3 DNA: TGTGCCAGCAGCCAGGGCCCTCCGTGGAATTCACCCCTCCACTTT
CDR3 protein: CASSQGPPWNSPLHF

clone size: NA
D gene: TRBD2
V gene: TRBV12-3/TRBV12-4
J gene: TRBJ2-3
CDR3 length: 15
CDR3 DNA: TGTGCCAGCAGTTTAGGGCTAGCGGGGGGGCGTCTGAAGTATTTT
CDR3 protein: CASSLGLAGGRLKYF

clone size: NA
D gene: NA
V gene: TRBV24-1
J gene: TRBJ2-3
CDR3 length: 15
CDR3 DNA: TGTGCCACCAGGGGGGACGGCGGTTCCACAGATACGCAGTATTTT
CDR3 protein: CATRGDGGSTDTQYF

clone size: NA
D gene: NA
V gene: TRBV27
J gene: TRBJ1-6
CDR3 length: 16
CDR3 DNA: TGTGCCAGCAGTTTATCGATCCGGGGGCGGAATTCACCCCTCCACTTT
CDR3 protein: CASSLSIRGRNSPLHF

clone size: NA
D gene: TRBD1
V gene: TRBV7-2
J gene: TRBJ2-7
CDR3 length: 15
CDR3 DNA: TGTGCCAGCAGCTTAAGGACAGGGGGTACCTACGAGCAGTACTTC
CDR3 protein: CASSLRTGGTYEQYF

clone size: NA
D gene: TRBD2
V gene: TRBV20-1
J gene: TRBJ2-1
CDR3 length: 14
CDR3 DNA: TGCAGTGCTGGTAGCGGGGGAAGCTACAATGAGCAGTTCTTC
CDR3 protein: CSAGSGGSYNEQFF

clone size: NA
D gene: NA
V gene: TRBV20-1
J gene: TRBJ2-5
CDR3 length: 13
CDR3 DNA: TGCAGTGCTAGTAAGGGGGGCGGAGAGACCCAGTACTTC
CDR3 protein: CSASKGGGETQYF

clone size: few
D gene: TRBD1
V gene: TRBV10-3
J gene: TRBJ2-5
CDR3 length: 15
CDR3 DNA: TGTGCCATCAGGCCGGGACAGGGGGCGTCGGAGACCCAGTACTTC
CDR3 protein: CAIRPGQGASETQYF

clone size: NA
D gene: NA
V gene: TRBV7-9
J gene: TRBJ2-2
CDR3 length: 14
CDR3 DNA: TGTGCCAGCAGCTTAGACAGTAGGACCGGGGAGCTGTTTTTT
CDR3 protein: CASSLDSRTGELFF

clone size: NA
D gene: NA
V gene: TRBV7-2
J gene: TRBJ2-7
CDR3 length: 15
CDR3 DNA: TGTGCCAGCAGCTTAGTTGGGGTCTCAGCCTACGAGCAGTACTTC
CDR3 protein: CASSLVGVSAYEQYF

clone size: NA
D gene: NA
V gene: TRBV27
J gene: TRBJ1-3
CDR3 length: 14
CDR3 DNA: TGTGCCAGCAGTTTCGCTCCCTCTGGAAACACCATATATTTT
CDR3 protein: CASSFAPSGNTIYF

clone size: few
D gene: TRBD1
V gene: TRBV7-9
J gene: TRBJ2-2
CDR3 length: 16
CDR3 DNA: TGTGCCAGCGATGGGACAGGGCTGATCAACACCGGGGAGCTGTTTTTT
CDR3 protein: CASDGTGLINTGELFF

clone size: NA
D gene: NA
V gene: TRBV2
J gene: TRBJ2-2
CDR3 length: 14
CDR3 DNA: TGTGCCAGCACCCGACAAGACCAGACCGGGGAGCTGTTTTTT
CDR3 protein: CASTRQDQTGELFF

clone size: NA
D gene: NA
V gene: TRBV7-9
J gene: TRBJ2-7
CDR3 length: 13
CDR3 DNA: TGTGCCAGCAGCTTCGCAGTCAACCACGAGCAGTACTTC
CDR3 protein: CASSFAVNHEQYF

clone size: NA
D gene: NA
V gene: TRBV19
J gene: TRBJ1-1
CDR3 length: 13
CDR3 DNA: TGTGCCAGTAGTATATCAAGGGGGACTGAAGCTTTCTTT
CDR3 protein: CASSISRGTEAFF

clone size: NA
D gene: NA
V gene: TRBV20-1
J gene: TRBJ2-3
CDR3 length: 15
CDR3 DNA: TGCAGTGCCCTCAAGTTCGGGGAGACCACAGATACGCAGTATTTT
CDR3 protein: CSALKFGETTDTQYF

clone size: NA
D gene: TRBD1
V gene: TRBV5-6
J gene: TRBJ1-1
CDR3 length: 16
CDR3 DNA: TGTGCCAGCAGCTTGCCCGTGGGACAGGAAAACACTGAAGCTTTCTTT
CDR3 protein: CASSLPVGQENTEAFF

clone size: NA
D gene: NA
V gene: TRBV28
J gene: TRBJ2-3
CDR3 length: 13
CDR3 DNA: TGTGCCAGCAGTTTACCTTCCGACGATACGCAGTATTTT
CDR3 protein: CASSLPSDDTQYF

clone size: NA
D gene: TRBD1
V gene: TRBV7-6
J gene: TRBJ1-2
CDR3 length: 15
CDR3 DNA: TGTGCCAGCAGCCCCGCCGGGACAGACAACTATGGCTACACCTTC
CDR3 protein: CASSPAGTDNYGYTF

clone size: few
D gene: TRBD2
V gene: TRBV24-1
J gene: TRBJ2-5
CDR3 length: 15
CDR3 DNA: TGTGCCACCAGTGACCCGGGACTAGCAGAAGAGACCCAGTACTTC
CDR3 protein: CATSDPGLAEETQYF

clone size: NA
D gene: NA
V gene: TRBV7-9
J gene: TRBJ2-7
CDR3 length: 13
CDR3 DNA: TGTGCCAGCAGCTTGGGGGCTTCCTACGAGCAGTACTTC
CDR3 protein: CASSLGASYEQYF

clone size: NA
D gene: TRBD1
V gene: TRBV7-2
J gene: TRBJ1-6
CDR3 length: 19
CDR3 DNA: TGTGCCAGCAGCCCGAACCCTTGGGACAGTCTTACTTATAATTCACCCCTCCACTTT
CDR3 protein: CASSPNPWDSLTYNSPLHF

clone size: NA
D gene: NA
V gene: TRBV24-1
J gene: TRBJ2-5
CDR3 length: 14
CDR3 DNA: TGTGCCACCAGTCGGGACGCAGGGCAAGAGACCCAGTACTTC
CDR3 protein: CATSRDAGQETQYF

clone size: once
D gene: NA
V gene: TRBV20-1
J gene: TRBJ2-3
CDR3 length: 14
CDR3 DNA: TGCAGTGCTAGGCCCCGTGGCCGCCTGGATACGCAGTATTTT
CDR3 protein: CSARPRGRLDTQYF

clone size: NA
D gene: NA
V gene: TRBV7-9
J gene: TRBJ1-1
CDR3 length: 14
CDR3 DNA: TGTGCCAGCAGGTTAGGCCAGTTAAGGACTGAAGCTTTCTTT
CDR3 protein: CASRLGQLRTEAFF

clone size: NA
D gene: NA
V gene: TRBV7-2
J gene: TRBJ1-4
CDR3 length: 14
CDR3 DNA: TGTGCCAGCAGCCCGGGGGGGGCTAATGAAAAACTGTTTTTT
CDR3 protein: CASSPGGANEKLFF

clone size: NA
D gene: NA
V gene: TRBV25-1
J gene: TRBJ2-7
CDR3 length: 11
CDR3 DNA: TGTGCCAGCAGTGGTCAGGCCGAGCAGTACTTC
CDR3 protein: CASSGQAEQYF

clone size: NA
D gene: NA
V gene: TRBV7-2
J gene: TRBJ1-5
CDR3 length: 16
CDR3 DNA: TGTGCCAGCAGCTTATCAGGCCCCAATAGCAATCAGCCCCAGCATTTT
CDR3 protein: CASSLSGPNSNQPQHF

clone size: few
D gene: TRBD1
V gene: TRBV5-4
J gene: TRBJ1-2
CDR3 length: 13
CDR3 DNA: TGTGCCAGCAGCTTTGACAGGGCGGAGGGCTACACCTTC
CDR3 protein: CASSFDRAEGYTF

clone size: few
D gene: NA
V gene: TRBV2
J gene: TRBJ1-5
CDR3 length: 15
CDR3 DNA: TGTGCCAGCACCGAACTACCGGGCGGCAATCAGCCCCAGCATTTT
CDR3 protein: CASTELPGGNQPQHF

clone size: NA
D gene: TRBD1
V gene: TRBV20-1
J gene: TRBJ1-5
CDR3 length: 15
CDR3 DNA: TGCAGTGCCAATCCCGGGACAGGGGGCAATCAGCCCCAGCATTTT
CDR3 protein: CSANPGTGGNQPQHF

clone size: once
D gene: NA
V gene: TRBV5-3
J gene: TRBJ2-3
CDR3 length: 13
CDR3 DNA: TGTGCCAGCGGACGGGACTGGACAGATACGCAGTATTTT
CDR3 protein: CASGRDWTDTQYF

clone size: NA
D gene: TRBD2
V gene: TRBV27
J gene: TRBJ2-2
CDR3 length: 15
CDR3 DNA: TGTGCCAGCAGGGTGACTAGCGCGAACACCGGGGAGCTGTTTTTT
CDR3 protein: CASRVTSANTGELFF